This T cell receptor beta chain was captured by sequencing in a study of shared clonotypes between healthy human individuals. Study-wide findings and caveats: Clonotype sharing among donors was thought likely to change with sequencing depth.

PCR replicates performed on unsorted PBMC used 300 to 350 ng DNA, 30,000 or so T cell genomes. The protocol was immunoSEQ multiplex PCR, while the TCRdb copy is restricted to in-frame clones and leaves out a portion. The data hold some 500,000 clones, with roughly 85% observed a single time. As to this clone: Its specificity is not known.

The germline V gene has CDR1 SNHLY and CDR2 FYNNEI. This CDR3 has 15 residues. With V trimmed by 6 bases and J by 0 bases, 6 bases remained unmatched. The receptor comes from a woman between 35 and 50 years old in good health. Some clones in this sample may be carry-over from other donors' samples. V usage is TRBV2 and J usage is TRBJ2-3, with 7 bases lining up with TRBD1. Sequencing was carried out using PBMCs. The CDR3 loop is CASSSDRVSTDTQYF. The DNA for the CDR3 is TGTGCCAGCAGCTCTGACAGGGTGAGCACAGATACGCAGTATTTT.